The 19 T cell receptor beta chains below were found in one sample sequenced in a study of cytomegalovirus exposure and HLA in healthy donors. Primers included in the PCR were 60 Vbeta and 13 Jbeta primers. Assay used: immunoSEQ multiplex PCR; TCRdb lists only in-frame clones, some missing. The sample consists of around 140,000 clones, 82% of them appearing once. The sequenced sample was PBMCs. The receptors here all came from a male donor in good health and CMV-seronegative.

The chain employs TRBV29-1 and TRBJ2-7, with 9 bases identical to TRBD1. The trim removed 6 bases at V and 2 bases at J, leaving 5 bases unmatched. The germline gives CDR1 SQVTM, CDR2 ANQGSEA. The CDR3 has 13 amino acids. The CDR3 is CSVPGQGPYEQYF. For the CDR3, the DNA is TGCAGCGTGCCGGGACAGGGCCCCTACGAGCAGTACTTC.

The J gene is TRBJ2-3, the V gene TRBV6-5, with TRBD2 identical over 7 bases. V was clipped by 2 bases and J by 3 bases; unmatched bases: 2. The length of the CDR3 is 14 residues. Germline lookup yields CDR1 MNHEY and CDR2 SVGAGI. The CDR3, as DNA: TGTGCCAGCAGTTACGTGGGAGGGACAGATACGCAGTATTTT. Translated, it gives CASSYVGGTDTQYF.

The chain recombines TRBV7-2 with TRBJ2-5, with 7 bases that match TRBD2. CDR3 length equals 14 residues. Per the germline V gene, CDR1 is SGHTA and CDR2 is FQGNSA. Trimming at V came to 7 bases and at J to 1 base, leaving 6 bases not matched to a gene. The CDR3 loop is CASKVGGSQETQYF. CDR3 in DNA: TGTGCCAGCAAGGTGGGCGGGAGCCAAGAGACCCAGTACTTC.

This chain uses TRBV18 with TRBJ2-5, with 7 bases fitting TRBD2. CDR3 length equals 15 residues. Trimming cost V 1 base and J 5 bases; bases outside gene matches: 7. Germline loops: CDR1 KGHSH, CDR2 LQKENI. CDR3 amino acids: CASSPQVGAGETQYF. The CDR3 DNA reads TGTGCCAGCTCACCACAAGTGGGAGCGGGGGAGACCCAGTACTTC.

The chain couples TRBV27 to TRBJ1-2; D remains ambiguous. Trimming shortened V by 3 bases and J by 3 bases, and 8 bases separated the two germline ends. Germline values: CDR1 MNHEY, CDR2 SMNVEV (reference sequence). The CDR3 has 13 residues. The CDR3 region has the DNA TGTGCCAGCAGTTTCGGAAGCGACTATGGCTACACCTTC. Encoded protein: CASSFGSDYGYTF.

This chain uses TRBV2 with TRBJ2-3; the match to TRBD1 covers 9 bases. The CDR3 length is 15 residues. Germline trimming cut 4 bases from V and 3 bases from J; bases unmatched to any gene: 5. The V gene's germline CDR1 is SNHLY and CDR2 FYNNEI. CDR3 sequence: CASSGPGQGTDTQYF. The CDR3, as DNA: TGTGCCAGCAGTGGCCCGGGACAGGGTACAGATACGCAGTATTTT.

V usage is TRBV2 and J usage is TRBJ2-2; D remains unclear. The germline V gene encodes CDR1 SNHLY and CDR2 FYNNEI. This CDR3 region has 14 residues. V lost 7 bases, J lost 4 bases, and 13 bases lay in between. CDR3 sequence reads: CASTLGRITGELFF. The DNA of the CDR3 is TGTGCCAGCACTCTGGGCAGAATCACCGGGGAGCTGTTTTTT.

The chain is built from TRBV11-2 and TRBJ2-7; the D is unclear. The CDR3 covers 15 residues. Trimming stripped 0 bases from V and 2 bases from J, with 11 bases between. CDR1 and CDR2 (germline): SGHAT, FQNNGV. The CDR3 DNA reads TGTGCCAGCAGCTTAGAACCAGGTCAGCCCTACGAGCAGTACTTC. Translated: CASSLEPGQPYEQYF.

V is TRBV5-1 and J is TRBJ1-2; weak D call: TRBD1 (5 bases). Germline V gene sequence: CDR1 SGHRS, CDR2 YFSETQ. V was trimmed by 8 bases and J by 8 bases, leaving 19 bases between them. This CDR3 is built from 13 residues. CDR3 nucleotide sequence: TGCGCCAGTTCAACGGGGCAGGGAGGCGGCTACACCTTC. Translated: CASSTGQGGGYTF. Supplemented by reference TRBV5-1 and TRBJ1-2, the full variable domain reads KAGVTQTPRYLIKTRGQQVTLSCSPISGHRSVSWYQQTPGQGLQFLFEYFSETQRNKGNFPGRFSGRQFSNSRSEMNVSTLELGDSALYLCASSTGQGGGYTFGSGTRLTVV.

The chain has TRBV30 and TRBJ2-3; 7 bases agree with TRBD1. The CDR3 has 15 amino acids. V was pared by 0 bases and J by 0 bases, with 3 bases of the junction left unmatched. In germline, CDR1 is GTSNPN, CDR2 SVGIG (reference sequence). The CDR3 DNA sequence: TGTGCCTGGAGTGTGGGGACAGCTAGCACAGATACGCAGTATTTT. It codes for CAWSVGTASTDTQYF.

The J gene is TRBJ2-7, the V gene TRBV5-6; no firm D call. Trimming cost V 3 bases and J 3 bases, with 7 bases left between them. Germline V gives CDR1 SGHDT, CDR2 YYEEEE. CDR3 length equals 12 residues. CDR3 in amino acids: CASSSNLYEQYF. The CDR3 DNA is TGTGCCAGCAGCTCTAACCTCTACGAGCAGTACTTC.

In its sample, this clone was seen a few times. CDR3: CASSFLAEDYYEQYF. The CDR3 bases are TGTGCCAGCAGCTTTTTGGCCGAGGACTACTACGAGCAGTACTTC. The J gene is TRBJ2-7, the V gene TRBV7-9; a possible D gene is TRBD2 (6 bases). CDR1 and CDR2 from the germline V gene are SEHNR and FQNEAQ (reference sequence). Between the trimmed V and J ends, which lost 3 bases and 3 bases, there was a span of 15 bases. This CDR3 contains 15 residues.

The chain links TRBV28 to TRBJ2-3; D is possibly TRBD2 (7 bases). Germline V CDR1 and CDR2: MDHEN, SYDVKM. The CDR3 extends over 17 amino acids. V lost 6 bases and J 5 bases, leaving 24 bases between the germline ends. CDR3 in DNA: TGTGCCAGCAGCCCGTTTTTTGGGGGAGGGGGGGGAGATACGCAGTATTTT. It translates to CASSPFFGGGGGDTQYF.

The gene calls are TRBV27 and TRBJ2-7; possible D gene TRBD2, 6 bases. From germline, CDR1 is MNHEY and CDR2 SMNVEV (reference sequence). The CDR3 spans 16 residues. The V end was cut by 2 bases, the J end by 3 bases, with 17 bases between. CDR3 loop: CASSLGFFGGGYEQYF. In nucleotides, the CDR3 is TGTGCCAGCAGTTTAGGGTTTTTTGGGGGAGGCTACGAGCAGTACTTC.

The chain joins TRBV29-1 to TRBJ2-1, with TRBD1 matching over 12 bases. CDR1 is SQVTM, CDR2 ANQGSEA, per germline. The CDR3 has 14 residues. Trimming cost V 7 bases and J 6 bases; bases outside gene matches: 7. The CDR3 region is CSARDRGRFNEQFF. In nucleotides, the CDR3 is TGCAGCGCGCGGGACAGGGGGCGCTTCAATGAGCAGTTCTTC.

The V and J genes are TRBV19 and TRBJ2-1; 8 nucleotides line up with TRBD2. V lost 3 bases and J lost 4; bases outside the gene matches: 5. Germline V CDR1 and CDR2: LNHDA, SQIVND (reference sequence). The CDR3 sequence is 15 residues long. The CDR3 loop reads CASSIGTRSYNEQFF. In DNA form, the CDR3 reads TGTGCCAGTAGTATTGGGACTAGGAGTTACAATGAGCAGTTCTTC.

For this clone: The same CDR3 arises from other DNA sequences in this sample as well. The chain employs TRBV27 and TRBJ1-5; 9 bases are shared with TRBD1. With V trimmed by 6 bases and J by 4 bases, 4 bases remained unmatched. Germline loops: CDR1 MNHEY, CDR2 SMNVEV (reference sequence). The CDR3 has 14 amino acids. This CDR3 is CASSPGTGNQPQHF. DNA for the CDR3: TGTGCCAGCAGCCCCGGGACAGGGAATCAGCCCCAGCATTTT.

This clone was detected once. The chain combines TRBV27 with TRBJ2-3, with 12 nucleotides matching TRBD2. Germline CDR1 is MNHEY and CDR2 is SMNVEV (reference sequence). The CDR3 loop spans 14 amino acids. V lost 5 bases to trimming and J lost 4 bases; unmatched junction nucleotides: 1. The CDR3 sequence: CASSLAGGADTQYF. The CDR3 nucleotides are TGTGCCAGCAGTCTAGCGGGAGGGGCAGATACGCAGTATTTT.

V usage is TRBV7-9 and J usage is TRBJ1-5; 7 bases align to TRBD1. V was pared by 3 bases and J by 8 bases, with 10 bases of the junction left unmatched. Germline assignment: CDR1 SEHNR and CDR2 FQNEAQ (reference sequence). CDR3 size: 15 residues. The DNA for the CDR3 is TGTGCCAGCAGCTTGGGGACAGCCCCAATAGAGCCCCAGCATTTT. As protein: CASSLGTAPIEPQHF.